The 8 T cell receptor beta chains in this list originate from one sample, sequenced in a study of T-cell memory formation after mild COVID-19. TCRdb redid the calling of the 5' RACE reads with MiXCR, one entry per CDR3 protein. Among under 300,000 distinct CDR3 sequences, about 16% were seen once, and the ten largest hold about a fifth. The sequenced sample consisted of PBMCs or a T cell subset sorted from them (not recorded which). The receptors were gathered from a man aged 18 to 30 who had mild COVID-19 (a few samples of this study predate the infection). Cell type and time point are not known.

Only a few counts were recorded for this clonotype. V and J are TRBV4-2 and TRBJ2-1; 9 bases are a match to TRBD2. Germline CDR1 is LGHNA and CDR2 is YNFKEQ. J was trimmed by 9 bases and V by 0 bases; bases with no gene match: 6. The CDR3 sequence is 15 residues long. The CDR3: CASSQDRLAGSEQFF. For the CDR3, the DNA is TGTGCCAGCAGCCAAGATAGGCTAGCGGGGAGTGAGCAGTTCTTC.

This clonotype has more than one count but fewer than ten. The genes are TRBV5-1 and TRBJ1-1, with 8 bases that match TRBD1. The V gene's germline CDR1 is SGHRS and CDR2 YFSETQ. V was pared by 0 bases and J by 5 bases, with 9 bases of the junction left unmatched. The CDR3 is 16 residues long. The CDR3: CASSLAIDRGGTEAFF. In DNA form, the CDR3 reads TGCGCCAGCAGCTTGGCGATAGACAGGGGTGGGACTGAAGCTTTCTTT. Full variable domain (missing parts from reference TRBV5-1 and TRBJ1-1): KAGVTQTPRYLIKTRGQQVTLSCSPISGHRSVSWYQQTPGQGLQFLFEYFSETQRNKGNFPGRFSGRQFSNSRSEMNVSTLELGDSALYLCASSLAIDRGGTEAFFGQGTRLTVV.

The chain joins TRBV25-1 to TRBJ1-5, with D possibly TRBD1 on 5 matching bases. Trimming cost V 8 bases and J 6 bases, with 17 bases left between them. In germline, CDR1 is MGHDK, CDR2 SYGVNS. CDR3 length: 14 residues. This CDR3 reads CASSPWGASQPQHF. In DNA form, the CDR3 reads TGTGCCAGCTCCCCTTGGGGCGCGTCTCAGCCCCAGCATTTT.

This rearrangement joins TRBV19 to TRBJ1-5, with TRBD1 as a possible D gene (6 bases). CDR3 size: 17 residues. Looked up from germline, CDR1 is LNHDA and CDR2 is SQIVND (reference sequence). Trimming cost V 7 bases and J 0 bases, with 19 bases left between them. For the CDR3, the DNA is TGTGCCAGTACTACCCATCCCGGGACACATAGCAATCAGCCCCAGCATTTT. This encodes CASTTHPGTHSNQPQHF.

This clonotype has only a few counts. The chain recombines TRBV5-1 with TRBJ2-1; D is possibly TRBD1 (5 bases). V lost 5 bases and J lost 8, with 14 bases in between. Germline assignment: CDR1 SGHRS and CDR2 YFSETQ. The CDR3 is made up of 13 amino acids. The CDR3 coding sequence is TGCGCCAGCAGGTGGCAGGGCAGGGATGAGCAGTTCTTC. Translating gives CASRWQGRDEQFF.

This clonotype was counted many times. The V call is TRBV10-3, the J call TRBJ2-3; D unresolved. Trimming shortened V by 6 bases and J by 4 bases, and 5 bases separated the two germline ends. CDR3 length: 11 amino acids. The germline CDR1 and CDR2 sequences are ENHRY and SYGVKD. The CDR3 protein is CAISPSDTQYF. CDR3 in DNA: TGTGCCATCAGCCCGTCAGATACGCAGTATTTT.

The CDR3 loop is CASSSLIRLGPVFNEQFF. The CDR3 DNA follows: TGTGCCAGCAGTTCCCTGATTCGACTAGGCCCCGTTTTCAATGAGCAGTTCTTC. This chain links TRBV12-3 or TRBV12-4 with TRBJ2-1; TRBD2 is a possible D gene (6 bases). V was trimmed by 4 bases and J by 6 bases, leaving 25 bases between them. CDR3 length equals 18 residues.

The J gene is TRBJ2-3, the V gene TRBV5-1, with 8 nucleotides matching TRBD2. CDR3 length: 15 amino acids. The germline gives CDR1 SGHRS, CDR2 YFSETQ. V lost 4 bases and J lost 1; bases outside the gene matches: 5. The DNA for the CDR3 is TGCGCCAGCAGCCTTAGCGGGGTGGGCACAGATACGCAGTATTTT. It translates to CASSLSGVGTDTQYF.